The 20 T cell receptor beta chains given below trace back to one sample, sequenced in a study of T cells after yellow fever vaccination. Using its own MiXCR run on the 5' RACE reads, TCRdb lists one record per CDR3 protein. Altogether around 360,000 distinct CDR3 sequences are present, more than 9% being singletons, with the ten largest covering roughly 18%. The material was PBMCs, obtained on the day of the first yellow fever vaccination. Receptors originate from a man younger than 35 who received the YFV17D yellow fever vaccine.

The chain joins TRBV7-2 to TRBJ2-2, with D unresolved. Trimming pared 3 bases from V and 6 bases from J, leaving 8 bases between. The germline gives CDR1 SGHTA, CDR2 FQGNSA. This CDR3 has 13 amino acids. This CDR3 reads CASSLFGSGELFF. The CDR3 nucleotides read TGTGCCAGCAGCTTGTTCGGCTCCGGGGAGCTGTTTTTT. The full variable domain, with the rest looked up from reference TRBV7-2 and TRBJ2-2, is GAGVSQSPSNKVTEKGKDVELRCDPISGHTALYWYRQSLGQGLEFLIYFQGNSAPDKSGLPSDRFSAERTGGSVSTLTIQRTQQEDSAVYLCASSLFGSGELFFGEGSRLTVL.

This clonotype was counted only a few times. The J gene is TRBJ2-3, the V gene TRBV6-1; a possible D gene is TRBD2 (6 bases). With 8 bases removed from V and 0 bases from J, the gap between germline ends came to 12 bases. The CDR3 totals 14 residues. In germline, CDR1 is MNHNS, CDR2 SASEGT. The CDR3 loop is CASARGTSTDTQYF. DNA of the CDR3: TGTGCCAGCGCACGGGGGACTAGCACAGATACGCAGTATTTT.

This clonotype was seen a handful of times. The chain has TRBV7-9 and TRBJ2-5, with 8 bases lining up with TRBD2. Germline assignment: CDR1 SEHNR and CDR2 FQNEAQ (reference sequence). After removal of 5 bases from V and 5 bases from J, the junction contained 10 bases not matched to a gene. This CDR3 is 15 amino acids long. CDR3 nucleotide sequence: TGTGCCAGCAGCCTAATTCTGACTAGCGAGGAGACCCAGTACTTC. Its translation: CASSLILTSEETQYF.

This clonotype was detected only a few times. The J gene is TRBJ2-3, the V gene TRBV12-3 or TRBV12-4; D perhaps matches TRBD2 (5 bases). Trimming cost V 5 bases and J 4 bases, with 13 bases left between them. The CDR3 runs to 14 residues. CDR3 loop: CASSPGERADTQYF. The CDR3 region has the DNA TGTGCCAGCAGTCCCGGGGAGCGAGCAGATACGCAGTATTTT.

This clonotype was observed a handful of times. This rearrangement joins TRBV29-1 to TRBJ2-2, with TRBD2 identical over 7 bases. The germline V gene has CDR1 SQVTM and CDR2 ANQGSEA. This CDR3 has 16 amino acids. The junction had 8 bases not matched to a gene; V was cut back by 4 bases and J by 0 bases. The CDR3 sequence: CSVGSSGDANTGELFF. In DNA form, the CDR3 reads TGCAGCGTTGGATCCAGCGGGGATGCGAACACCGGGGAGCTGTTTTTT.

This clonotype showed up just a few times. The chain recombines TRBV24-1 with TRBJ2-3, with D tentatively TRBD2 (7 bases). The CDR3 length is 16 residues. Trimming shortened V by 3 bases and J by 2 bases, and 14 bases separated the two germline ends. Germline CDR1 is KGHDR and CDR2 is SFDVKD. For the CDR3, the DNA is TGTGCCACCAGTGATGACGCGGGGGCCCCCACAGATACGCAGTATTTT. Protein sequence: CATSDDAGAPTDTQYF.

This clonotype appeared a few times. CDR3 residues: CASGWDYEQYF. The CDR3 coding sequence is TGTGCCAGCGGCTGGGACTACGAGCAGTACTTC. The V gene is TRBV5-8, the J gene TRBJ2-7; D unclear. This CDR3 comprises 11 residues. Trimming left V 7 bases short and J 3 bases short, with 8 bases between. Germline CDR1 SGHTS, CDR2 YDEGEE.

This clonotype was seen a handful of times. The chain has TRBV7-9 and TRBJ2-2; D gene unclear. V was shortened by 4 bases and J by 6 bases, with 12 bases between the two germline ends. The CDR3 runs to 14 residues. Germline loops: CDR1 SEHNR, CDR2 FQNEAQ (reference sequence). The CDR3 is CASSSTVGSGELFF. The DNA for the CDR3 is TGTGCCAGCAGCTCCACTGTAGGGTCCGGGGAGCTGTTTTTT.

This chain joins TRBV2 and TRBJ2-5; a weak D match, TRBD1 (6 bases). Germline-derived CDR1 and CDR2 are SNHLY and FYNNEI. Trimming stripped 6 bases from V and 7 bases from J, with 12 bases between. The length of the CDR3 is 12 residues. In DNA, the CDR3 is TGTGCCAGCAGCCTCCTCAGGGGGACCCAGTACTTC. This gives the protein CASSLLRGTQYF.

This clonotype was recorded a few times. The chain links TRBV9 to TRBJ2-3, with TRBD2 as a possible D gene (5 bases). V lost 0 bases, J lost 6 bases, and 14 bases lay in between. Germline CDR1 is SGDLS and CDR2 is YYNGEE. CDR3 length: 15 amino acids. CDR3 bases: TGTGCCAGCAGCGTAGGCCTAGCAGTCTTCGATACGCAGTATTTT. Protein sequence: CASSVGLAVFDTQYF.

In its sample, this clonotype was seen many times. The chain joins TRBV5-1 to TRBJ2-2; D is ambiguous. V lost 0 bases, J lost 2 bases, and 8 bases lay in between. The CDR3 extends over 15 amino acids. Germline CDR1 and CDR2: SGHRS and YFSETQ. CDR3 region: CASSLGHQNTGELFF. The CDR3 DNA follows: TGCGCCAGCAGCTTGGGACACCAAAACACCGGGGAGCTGTTTTTT.

J is TRBJ2-1 and V is TRBV10-3; 12 bases align to TRBD2. CDR3 length: 17 residues. Germline V gives CDR1 ENHRY, CDR2 SYGVKD. J gave up 1 base and V 6 bases, and 7 bases lay outside the gene matches. The chain's CDR3 is CAISPTSGGVSYNEQFF. DNA of the CDR3: TGTGCCATCAGCCCGACTAGCGGGGGTGTTTCCTACAATGAGCAGTTCTTC.

The chain links TRBV4-3 to TRBJ2-2, with 10 bases aligning to TRBD1. J lost 4 bases, V lost 4 bases, and 12 bases had no gene match. Germline V gives CDR1 LGHNA, CDR2 YSLEER. This CDR3 contains 18 residues. The CDR3 loop is CASSLTGTGVWGTGELFF. DNA of the CDR3: TGCGCCAGCAGCCTGACCGGGACAGGGGTCTGGGGCACCGGGGAGCTGTTTTTT.

This clonotype was picked up a small number of times. The chain combines TRBV6-5 with TRBJ2-3; 10 bases align to TRBD2. V dropped 1 base and J dropped 2; count of bases not matched to a gene: 3. The CDR3 runs to 16 residues. Germline CDR1 MNHEY, CDR2 SVGAGI. The CDR3 nucleotides are TGTGCCAGCAGTTACTATAGCGGGGGGCCCACAGATACGCAGTATTTT. It encodes CASSYYSGGPTDTQYF.

This clonotype was detected a few times. The chain couples TRBV18 to TRBJ2-7; TRBD2 aligns across 8 bases. Germline lookup yields CDR1 KGHSH and CDR2 LQKENI. V was pared by 1 base and J by 5 bases, with 7 bases of the junction left unmatched. There are 15 residues in the CDR3. The CDR3 sequence is CASSPQGLGADEQYF. CDR3 coding DNA: TGTGCCAGCTCACCACAGGGACTAGGGGCGGACGAGCAGTACTTC.

This clonotype was detected only a few times. The chain is built from TRBV10-3 and TRBJ2-5; 8 bases agree with TRBD2. Germline trimming cut 5 bases from V and 4 bases from J; bases unmatched to any gene: 6. CDR3 length equals 14 residues. CDR1 and CDR2 (germline): ENHRY, SYGVKD. The CDR3, as DNA: TGTGCCATCAGTAGACCCGGGACTAGAGAGACCCAGTACTTC. This encodes CAISRPGTRETQYF.

The rearrangement uses TRBV10-2 and TRBJ1-2, with no clear D. This CDR3 has 15 residues. V was pared by 2 bases and J by 1 base, with 11 bases between. Germline V gene lookup returns CDR1 WSHSY and CDR2 SAAADI. CDR3 region: CASSEMGGSNYGYTF. The CDR3 region has the DNA TGCGCCAGCAGTGAGATGGGCGGGAGTAACTATGGCTACACCTTC.

This clonotype occurred a few times. The CDR3 coding sequence is TGTGCCAGCAGCTTATGGAGGGACAGGGAATATAGCAATCAGCCCCAGCATTTT. It encodes CASSLWRDREYSNQPQHF. V usage is TRBV11-1 and J usage is TRBJ1-5, with 9 nucleotides matching TRBD1. The V gene end was trimmed by 2 bases and the J gene end by 0 bases; junction bases not matched to a gene: 8. This CDR3 is 18 amino acids long. Germline CDR1 SGHAT, CDR2 FQDESV (reference sequence).

There are many counts of this clonotype. This chain links TRBV20-1 with TRBJ2-1; D gene ambiguous. This CDR3 comprises 14 residues. Trimming removed 5 bases from V and 0 bases from J, with 11 bases in between. CDR1 and CDR2 from the germline V gene are DFQATT and SNEGSKA (reference sequence). The CDR3 is CSAVTPSSYNEQFF. The CDR3 DNA follows: TGCAGTGCTGTGACTCCAAGCTCCTACAATGAGCAGTTCTTC.

This clonotype has more than one count but fewer than ten. CDR3 region: CASSRAGTANTEAFF. Written as DNA, the CDR3 is TGCGCCAGCAGCCGAGCCGGGACTGCGAACACTGAAGCTTTCTTT. The chain employs TRBV5-1 and TRBJ1-1; tentative D call: TRBD1 (5 bases). The CDR3 runs 15 residues. The germline V gene encodes CDR1 SGHRS and CDR2 YFSETQ. V lost 4 bases and J lost 1, with 14 bases in between.